Presented here are 32 T cell receptor beta chains from one specimen sequenced in a study of T-cell reconstitution after alpha-beta-depleted transplantation in children. Preparation of the TCRbeta library involved a method that used unique molecular identifiers. TCRdb re-called the PCR reads with MiXCR, one entry per CDR3 protein. The data show around 960,000 distinct CDR3 sequences, about 29% seen once. The sequencing here drew on PBMCs, mostly from graft donor cells, taken 360 days after TCRalphabeta/CD19-depleted stem cell transplant. The receptors derive from a boy in the first two years of life who had a stem cell transplant for SCID, so the T cells may come from the graft donor.

The chain is built from TRBV29-1 and TRBJ2-1, with 10 positions matching TRBD2. After removal of 6 bases from V and 6 bases from J, the junction contained 5 bases not matched to a gene. Germline CDR1 is SQVTM and CDR2 is ANQGSEA. The CDR3 is made up of 13 amino acids. Written as DNA, the CDR3 is TGCAGCGTGGCTAGCGGGGGACGCAATGAGCAGTTCTTC. Translated: CSVASGGRNEQFF.

The sample holds a few counts of this clonotype. The chain uses TRBV15 and TRBJ2-5; the match to TRBD2 covers 9 bases. Germline lookup yields CDR1 LNHNV and CDR2 YYDKDF (reference sequence). J lost 4 bases, V lost 0 bases, and 12 bases had no gene match. CDR3 length: 18 residues. The CDR3 DNA follows: TGTGCCACCAGCAGAGATCCTAGCGGGGTTATTACCGGAGAGACCCAGTACTTC. This translates into CATSRDPSGVITGETQYF.

In regard to this clonotype: The CDR3 ends on some other residue instead of the conserved phenylalanine or tryptophan, so this is likely a read error. The rearrangement uses TRBV5-5 and TRBJ2-2, with 7 bases fitting TRBD1. CDR3 length equals 14 residues. The trim removed 3 bases at V and 3 bases at J, leaving 2 bases unmatched. CDR1 is SGHKS, CDR2 YYEKEE, per germline (reference sequence). The CDR3, as DNA: TGTGCCAGCAGCTGGGGACAGCACACCGGGGAGCTGTTTTGT. The encoded protein is CASSWGQHTGELFC.

The chain has TRBV6-5 and TRBJ1-5; 10 bases align to TRBD1. V trimming: 1 base; J trimming: 0 bases; junction bases outside the gene matches: 9. This CDR3 contains 19 residues. Germline V gene sequence: CDR1 MNHEY, CDR2 SVGAGI. In DNA, the CDR3 is TGTGCCAGCAGTTACTGGGACAGGGGCGGGGATTATAGCAATCAGCCCCAGCATTTT. It translates to CASSYWDRGGDYSNQPQHF.

This clonotype was recorded a few times. This rearrangement joins TRBV20-1 to TRBJ2-7, with D maybe TRBD2 (7 bases). Between the trimmed V and J ends, which lost 1 base and 3 bases, there was a span of 16 bases. There are 15 residues in the CDR3. CDR1 is DFQATT and CDR2 is SNEGSKA in the germline V gene (reference sequence). CDR3 in DNA: TGCAGTGCTAGAGCTCCGGGAAGGGGGGGCTACGAGCAGTACTTC. Translated: CSARAPGRGGYEQYF.

This clonotype showed up just a few times. The chain has TRBV29-1 and TRBJ1-2; D is unclear. CDR3 length: 12 amino acids. Trimming took 4 bases from V and 4 from J, leaving 10 bases between them. Germline loops: CDR1 SQVTM, CDR2 ANQGSEA. CDR3 sequence (DNA): TGCAGCGTTGGTGTAGGGTTCTATGGCTACACCTTC. It specifies CSVGVGFYGYTF.

This clonotype was found many times. The V gene is TRBV7-2, the J gene TRBJ2-5; D is ambiguous. This CDR3 comprises 13 residues. Germline loops: CDR1 SGHTA, CDR2 FQGNSA. V was trimmed by 5 bases and J by 4 bases, leaving 11 bases between them. CDR3 in amino acids: CASSLGIGETQYF. In nucleotides, the CDR3 is TGTGCCAGCAGCCTAGGGATAGGAGAGACCCAGTACTTC.

This chain uses TRBV4-1 with TRBJ2-5, with D unresolved. This CDR3 contains 16 residues. Germline V gives CDR1 MGHRA, CDR2 YSYEKL. V was shortened by 1 base and J by 2 bases, with 14 bases between the two germline ends. CDR3 sequence: CASSQVTASFQETQYF. The CDR3 DNA follows: TGCGCCAGCAGCCAAGTTACGGCGTCCTTTCAAGAGACCCAGTACTTC.

This clonotype was counted a few times. The V gene is TRBV7-9, the J gene TRBJ2-3; TRBD2 matches at 8 bases. V trimming: 5 bases; J trimming: 5 bases; junction bases outside the gene matches: 9. The CDR3 loop spans 15 amino acids. Germline CDR1 SEHNR, CDR2 FQNEAQ (reference sequence). This chain's CDR3 is CASSGGRLAGDTQYF. The CDR3 DNA reads TGTGCCAGCAGCGGCGGGAGGCTAGCTGGAGATACGCAGTATTTT.

This clonotype was seen a few times. The genes are TRBV7-9 and TRBJ2-3, with 7 bases fitting TRBD2. The CDR3 consists of 13 residues. J lost 11 bases, V lost 5 bases, and 10 bases had no gene match. Looked up from germline, CDR1 is SEHNR and CDR2 is FQNEAQ (reference sequence). As DNA, the CDR3 is TGTGCCAGCAGCATGGACTTGTCGGGAGGGCAGTATTTT. Protein sequence: CASSMDLSGGQYF.

This clonotype came up once. CDR3 coding DNA: TGTGCCACCAGCAGTGAAGGGTGGACTGCTCAATTCAATCAGCCCCAGCATTTT. It encodes CATSSEGWTAQFNQPQHF. The rearrangement uses TRBV15 and TRBJ1-5, with D uncertain. CDR1 is LNHNV, CDR2 YYDKDF, per germline (reference sequence). V was shortened by 3 bases and J by 3 bases, with 21 bases between the two germline ends. This CDR3 contains 18 residues.

This clonotype came up a few times. The chain carries TRBV12-3 or TRBV12-4 and TRBJ2-7, with TRBD1 identical over 12 bases. The CDR3 has 14 residues. With V trimmed by 5 bases and J by 3 bases, 2 bases remained unmatched. DNA for the CDR3: TGTGCCAGCAGTCGGGACAGGGGGCACTACGAGCAGTACTTC. As protein: CASSRDRGHYEQYF.

The genes are TRBV19 and TRBJ1-6; D perhaps matches TRBD1 (5 bases). The V end was cut by 6 bases, the J end by 7 bases, with 19 bases between. CDR1 and CDR2 from the germline V gene are LNHDA and SQIVND (reference sequence). This CDR3 comprises 16 residues. The CDR3 nucleotides are TGTGCCAGTAGCGGGGGGAGGATCAACGGGAATTCACCCCTCCACTTT. Its protein is CASSGGRINGNSPLHF. Complete variable domain (other parts from reference TRBV19 and TRBJ1-6): DGGITQSPKYLFRKEGQNVTLSCEQNLNHDAMYWYRQDPGQGLRLIYYSQIVNDFQKGDIAEGYSVSREKKESFPLTVTSAQKNPTAFYLCASSGGRINGNSPLHFGNGTRLTVT.

The rearrangement uses TRBV20-1 and TRBJ2-1, with 8 bases matching TRBD2. The CDR3 has 16 residues. In germline, CDR1 is DFQATT, CDR2 SNEGSKA (reference sequence). V dropped 3 bases and J dropped 5; count of bases not matched to a gene: 12. This CDR3 reads CSARALRRGEDNEQFF. In nucleotides, the CDR3 is TGCAGTGCTAGGGCCCTTCGGCGGGGGGAGGACAATGAGCAGTTCTTC.

The rearrangement links TRBV2 to TRBJ2-7, with TRBD1 matching 9 bases. CDR1 SNHLY and CDR2 FYNNEI come from the germline V gene. The CDR3 length is 14 residues. V dropped 6 bases and J dropped 3; count of bases not matched to a gene: 6. CDR3 amino acids: CASRAGQGFYEQYF. Written as DNA, the CDR3 is TGTGCCAGCAGGGCGGGACAGGGCTTCTACGAGCAGTACTTC.

The chain carries TRBV7-9 and TRBJ2-7; perhaps TRBD1 as D (6 bases). The CDR3 extends over 15 amino acids. The germline gives CDR1 SEHNR, CDR2 FQNEAQ (reference sequence). Trimming took 1 base from V and 0 from J, leaving 10 bases between them. Written as DNA, the CDR3 is TGTGCCAGCAGCTTAGACAGGGTCTACTCCTACGAGCAGTACTTC. This translates into CASSLDRVYSYEQYF.

This clonotype was counted only a few times. This chain connects TRBV4-2 to TRBJ2-1, with unresolved D. V lost 5 bases to trimming and J lost 5 bases, with 10 bases between them. The germline gives CDR1 LGHNA, CDR2 YNFKEQ. The CDR3 extends over 13 amino acids. The CDR3 loop is CASSLRPHNEQFF. DNA of the CDR3: TGTGCCAGCAGCTTAAGACCGCACAATGAGCAGTTCTTC.

The genes are TRBV27 and TRBJ2-7; either TRBD1 or TRBD2 may supply D (5 bases each). CDR1 and CDR2 (germline): MNHEY, SMNVEV (reference sequence). The CDR3 sequence is 16 residues long. V gave up 0 bases and J gave up 2 bases, with 14 bases separating them. CDR3 in DNA: TGTGCCAGCAGTTTATCCTTAGGGGACCGTCCCTACGAGCAGTACTTC. Its translation: CASSLSLGDRPYEQYF.

The chain is built from TRBV20-1 and TRBJ2-3; TRBD1 or TRBD2 may be the D gene (5 bases each). The CDR3 sequence is 16 residues long. Looked up from germline, CDR1 is DFQATT and CDR2 is SNEGSKA (reference sequence). With 0 bases removed from V and 1 base from J, the gap between germline ends came to 14 bases. CDR3 loop: CSARDRGGPRTDTQYF. The CDR3 nucleotides read TGCAGTGCTAGAGATCGGGGCGGGCCGCGCACAGATACGCAGTATTTT.

This clonotype has a handful of counts. The J gene is TRBJ2-2, the V gene TRBV18; 8 bases match TRBD1. This CDR3 is 17 amino acids long. Germline CDR1 and CDR2: KGHSH and LQKENI. V lost 3 bases to trimming and J lost 1 base; unmatched junction nucleotides: 7. For the CDR3, the DNA is TGTGCCAGCTCACCGTTTACAGGGGGAAGGAACACCGGGGAGCTGTTTTTT. Residues: CASSPFTGGRNTGELFF.

CDR3 sequence reads: CASSQGLAGAQSEQFF. In DNA form, the CDR3 reads TGTGCCAGCAGCCAAGGACTAGCGGGGGCACAGAGTGAGCAGTTCTTC. The V call is TRBV4-2, the J call TRBJ2-1; 12 nucleotides agree with TRBD2. V lost 1 base and J lost 9; bases outside the gene matches: 7. From germline, CDR1 is LGHNA and CDR2 YNFKEQ. The CDR3 extends over 16 amino acids.

CDR3 sequence (DNA): TGTGCCAGCAGTCTCCATCGGGAGGGAATAGCCAAAAACATTCAGTACTTC. It encodes CASSLHREGIAKNIQYF. The rearrangement uses TRBV12-3 or TRBV12-4 and TRBJ2-4; 8 nucleotides match TRBD2. The length of the CDR3 is 17 residues. J lost 0 bases, V lost 5 bases, and 9 bases had no gene match.

In this sample, this clonotype turned up many times. The chain is built from TRBV20-1 and TRBJ2-3, with D maybe TRBD1 (7 bases). This CDR3 contains 15 residues. Deletions cut 0 bases from V and 7 bases from J, with 17 bases between. The germline V gene encodes CDR1 DFQATT and CDR2 SNEGSKA (reference sequence). The CDR3 loop reads CSARDGWRGRNTQYF. The CDR3 DNA follows: TGCAGTGCTAGAGATGGGTGGAGGGGGCGGAATACGCAGTATTTT.

This clonotype was recorded a few times. The V call is TRBV6-1, the J call TRBJ1-5, with D unclear. The V end lost 8 bases, the J end lost 4 bases, and 18 bases lay between the germline ends. Germline CDR1 is MNHNS and CDR2 is SASEGT. This CDR3 region has 15 residues. The CDR3 sequence is CASRNISRPNQPQHF. The CDR3 region has the DNA TGTGCCAGCCGGAACATTAGCAGACCTAATCAGCCCCAGCATTTT.

This clonotype occurred many times. The chain uses TRBV7-9 and TRBJ2-7; D gene uncertain. V was cut by 5 bases and J by 4 bases, with 6 bases left in between. This CDR3 contains 11 residues. Germline V gene lookup returns CDR1 SEHNR and CDR2 FQNEAQ (reference sequence). Here the CDR3 reads CASSPVYEQYF. CDR3 in DNA: TGTGCCAGCAGCCCCGTTTACGAGCAGTACTTC.

The chain employs TRBV6-1 and TRBJ1-5; 10 bases map to TRBD1. The CDR3 totals 13 residues. V was clipped by 6 bases and J by 11 bases; unmatched bases: 7. CDR1 and CDR2 from the germline V gene are MNHNS and SASEGT. The CDR3 coding sequence is TGTGCCAGCAGCTCCGGGACAGGGGATACCCAGCATTTT. It is translated as CASSSGTGDTQHF.

The chain carries TRBV5-1 and TRBJ2-1; 9 bases align to TRBD1. This CDR3 spans 15 amino acids. CDR1 is SGHRS and CDR2 is YFSETQ in the germline V gene. Trimming at V came to 0 bases and at J to 5 bases, leaving 3 bases not matched to a gene. The CDR3 is CASSLGWTGDNEQFF. The CDR3 DNA reads TGCGCCAGCAGCTTGGGGTGGACAGGGGACAATGAGCAGTTCTTC.

Here the CDR3 reads CASSFVGPTEAFF. The CDR3 DNA reads as TGTGCCAGCAGTTTTGTCGGACCCACTGAAGCTTTCTTT. This chain joins TRBV28 and TRBJ1-1; D call uncertain. The CDR3 loop spans 13 amino acids. Deletions cut 3 bases from V and 4 bases from J, with 9 bases between. In germline, CDR1 is MDHEN, CDR2 SYDVKM. Using reference TRBV28 and TRBJ1-1 for the parts outside the CDR3, the full variable domain is DVKVTQSSRYLVKRTGEKVFLECVQDMDHENMFWYRQDPGLGLRLIYFSYDVKMKEKGDIPEGYSVSREKKERFSLILESASTNQTSMYLCASSFVGPTEAFFGQGTRLTVV.

This clonotype turned up a few times. CDR3 nucleotide sequence: TGTGCCAGCAGCCCCCGACTAGCGGGGGGGCAATTCATCCCTGAGCAGTTCTTC. Its translation is CASSPRLAGGQFIPEQFF. This sequence joins TRBV9 and TRBJ2-1, with TRBD2 matching over 14 bases. J lost 9 bases, V lost 4 bases, and 15 bases had no gene match. Germline CDR1 reads SGDLS; CDR2 reads YYNGEE. The CDR3 is made up of 18 amino acids.

In this sample, this clonotype turned up a few times. The genes are TRBV7-9 and TRBJ2-7, with TRBD1 matching 7 bases. Trimming removed 1 base from V and 4 bases from J; junction bases left unmatched: 4. The CDR3 has 14 amino acids. Germline assignment: CDR1 SEHNR and CDR2 FQNEAQ (reference sequence). The CDR3 DNA follows: TGTGCCAGCAGCTTAGAGGTGACAGGGTACGAGCAGTACTTC. This sequence encodes CASSLEVTGYEQYF.

The chain couples TRBV7-9 to TRBJ1-6; 8 positions match TRBD1. The junction had 11 bases not matched to a gene; V was cut back by 0 bases and J by 10 bases. The V gene's germline CDR1 is SEHNR and CDR2 FQNEAQ (reference sequence). This CDR3 comprises 17 residues. CDR3 DNA sequence: TGTGCCAGCAGCTTAGCCCGAACCGGGACAGGCAACTCACCCCTCCACTTT. Translated: CASSLARTGTGNSPLHF.

This sequence joins TRBV18 and TRBJ2-3, with 7 bases aligning to TRBD2. After removal of 1 base from V and 0 bases from J, the junction contained 1 base not matched to a gene. This CDR3 spans 15 amino acids. Per the germline V gene, CDR1 is KGHSH and CDR2 is LQKENI. The CDR3 DNA reads TGTGCCAGCTCACCACGAGCGGGGAGCACAGATACGCAGTATTTT. It specifies CASSPRAGSTDTQYF.